This T cell receptor beta chain came from a study of T cells in Graves' hyperthyroidism and ophthalmopathy. This clonotype occurred many times. Template material for amplifying TCR beta CDR3 regions consisted of RNA transcripts. An initial round of RT-PCR targeting the TCR CDR3 relied on the HTBI primer set. TCRdb re-analysed the multiplex PCR reads in MiXCR, keeping a single row per CDR3 protein. Of a few hundred thousand distinct CDR3 sequences in the sample, approximately 14% were seen once. Diagnoses rested on clinical symptoms, serum thyroxine and TRAb, thyroid ultrasound and orbital computed tomography. Germline assignment: CDR1 LGHDT and CDR2 YNNKEL (reference sequence). The ends were cut back, 0 bases at V and 4 bases at J, with 9 bases in the middle. The CDR3 covers 14 residues.

The sequencing input was blood. The source of this sequence is a woman between 18 and 29 years old with Graves' hyperthyroidism. The rearrangement links TRBV3-1 to TRBJ1-1; D unclear. The CDR3 reads CASSQDGSTTEAFF. Here the CDR3 DNA reads TGTGCCAGCAGCCAAGATGGCAGTACCACTGAAGCTTTCTTT.